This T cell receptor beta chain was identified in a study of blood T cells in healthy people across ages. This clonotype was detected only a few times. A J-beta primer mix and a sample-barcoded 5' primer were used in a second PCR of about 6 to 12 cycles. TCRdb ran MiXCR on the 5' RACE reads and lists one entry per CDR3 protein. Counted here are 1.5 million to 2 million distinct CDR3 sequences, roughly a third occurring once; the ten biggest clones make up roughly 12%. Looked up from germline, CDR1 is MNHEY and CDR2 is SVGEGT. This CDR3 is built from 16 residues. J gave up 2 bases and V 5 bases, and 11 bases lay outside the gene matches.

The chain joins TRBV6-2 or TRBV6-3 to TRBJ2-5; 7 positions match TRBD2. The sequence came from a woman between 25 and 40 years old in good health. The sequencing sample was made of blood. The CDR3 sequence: CASSNLAETTQETQYF. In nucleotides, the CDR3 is TGTGCCAGCAGTAATCTAGCGGAAACGACACAAGAGACCCAGTACTTC.